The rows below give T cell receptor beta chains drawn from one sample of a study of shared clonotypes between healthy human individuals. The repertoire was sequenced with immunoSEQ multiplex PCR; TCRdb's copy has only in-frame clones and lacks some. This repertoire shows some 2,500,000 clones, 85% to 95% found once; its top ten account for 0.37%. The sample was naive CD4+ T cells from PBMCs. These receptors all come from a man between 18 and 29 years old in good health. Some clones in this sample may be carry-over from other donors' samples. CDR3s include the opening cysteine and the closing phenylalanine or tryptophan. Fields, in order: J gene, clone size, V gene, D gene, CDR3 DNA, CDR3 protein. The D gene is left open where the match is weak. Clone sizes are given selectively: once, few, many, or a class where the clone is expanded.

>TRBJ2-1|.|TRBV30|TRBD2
TGTGCCTGGAGTGCTACCTCCGGGACTAGATACAATGAGCAGTTCTTC
CAWSATSGTRYNEQFF
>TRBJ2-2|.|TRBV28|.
TGTGCCAGCAGTTTAGAGACCGGGGAGCTGTTTTTT
CASSLETGELFF
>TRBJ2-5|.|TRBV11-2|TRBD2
TGTGCCAGCAGCAGCGGGACTAGCGGGCGCCAAGAGACCCAGTACTTC
CASSSGTSGRQETQYF
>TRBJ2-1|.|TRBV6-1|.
TGTGCCAGCAGTGAACATTGGGAAAATGAGCAGTTCTTC
CASSEHWENEQFF
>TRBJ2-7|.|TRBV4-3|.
TGCGCCAGCAGCCAATCTCGATACTCCTACGAGCAGTACTTC
CASSQSRYSYEQYF
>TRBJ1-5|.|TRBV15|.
TGTGCCACCAGAACCCGCAGGGAAGGTCAGCCCCAGCATTTT
CATRTRREGQPQHF
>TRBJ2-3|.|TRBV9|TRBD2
TGTGCCAGCAGCGCCCTCCGGGGGGCAGATACGCAGTATTTT
CASSALRGADTQYF
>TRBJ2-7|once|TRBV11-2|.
TGTGCCAGCAGCTTAGAGCCTAGTTCCTACGAGCAGTACTTC
CASSLEPSSYEQYF
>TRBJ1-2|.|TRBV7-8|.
TGTGCCAGCAGCTTAGCGGGGGTGCCCGGTGGCTACACCTTC
CASSLAGVPGGYTF
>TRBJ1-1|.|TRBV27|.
TGTGCCAGCAGTTACGGTTGGGCGGGGGACACTGAAGCTTTCTTT
CASSYGWAGDTEAFF
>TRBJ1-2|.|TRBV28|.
TGTGCCAGCAGTGTCTTTCCGGGAATTGGCTACACCTTC
CASSVFPGIGYTF
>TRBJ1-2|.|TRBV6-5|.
TGTGCCAGCAGTTCCGGGCCTAACTATGGCTACACCTTC
CASSSGPNYGYTF
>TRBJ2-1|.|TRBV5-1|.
TGCGCCAGCAGCTTTACTTTTTCGGGGGAGGATGAGCAGTTCTTC
CASSFTFSGEDEQFF
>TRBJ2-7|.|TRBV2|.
TGTGCCAGCTACGCGGAGGAGGGAGCCTACGAGCAGTACTTC
CASYAEEGAYEQYF
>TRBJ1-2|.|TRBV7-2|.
TGTGCCAGCAGCTTAGTGTCCGTGGAATCCCCACCAATCTTC
CASSLVSVESPPIF
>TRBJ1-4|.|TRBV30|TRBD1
TGTGCCTGGAGAAGACAGGGTGAAAAACTGTTTTTT
CAWRRQGEKLFF
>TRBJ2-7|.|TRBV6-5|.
TGTGCCAGCAGTACGACCTACGAGCAGTACTTC
CASSTTYEQYF
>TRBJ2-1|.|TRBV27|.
TGTGCCAGCAGAGACCGAGGGAATGAGCAGTTCTTC
CASRDRGNEQFF
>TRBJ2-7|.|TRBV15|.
TGTGCCACCAGCAGAGACGCCTACGGGGCCTACGAGCAGTACTTC
CATSRDAYGAYEQYF
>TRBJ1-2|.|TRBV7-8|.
TGTGCCAGCAGCTCCCAACGAGGGGGATCGAACTATGGCTACACCTTC
CASSSQRGGSNYGYTF
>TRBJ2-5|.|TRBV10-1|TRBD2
TGCGCCAGCAGTGAGTCCCTAGCGGGGGGACAAGAGACCCAGTACTTC
CASSESLAGGQETQYF
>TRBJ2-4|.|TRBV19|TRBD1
TGTGCCAGTAGTCCGAGGGACAGGGGGTTCGTAAACAACTTC
CASSPRDRGFVNNF
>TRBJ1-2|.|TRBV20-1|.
TGCAGTGCTACGACTAGCTATGGCTACACCTTC
CSATTSYGYTF
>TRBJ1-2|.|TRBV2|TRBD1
TGTGCCAGTATGACAGGGACTAACTATGGCTACACCTTC
CASMTGTNYGYTF
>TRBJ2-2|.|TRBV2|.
TGTGCCAGCGGCAGGGGGAGGGCTCCCGGGGAGCTGTTTTTT
CASGRGRAPGELFF
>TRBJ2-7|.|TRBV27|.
TGTGCCAGCAGTTTCTTGACAGGTTCTGACGAGCAGTACTTC
CASSFLTGSDEQYF
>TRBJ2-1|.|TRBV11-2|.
TGTGCCAGCAGTACCTTTCGTGGGGGGCCCAGCTCCTACAATGAGCAGTTCTTC
CASSTFRGGPSSYNEQFF
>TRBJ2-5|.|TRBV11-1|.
TGTGCCAGCAGCTCGGGTTGGCAAGAGACCCAGTACTTC
CASSSGWQETQYF
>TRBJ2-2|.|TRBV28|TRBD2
TGTGCCAGCAGTTTCAGGACTAGCGGGTGGAGAAACTCCGGGGAGCTGTTTTTT
CASSFRTSGWRNSGELFF
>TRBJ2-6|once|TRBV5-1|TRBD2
TGCGCCAGCAGCCCCCGGGGGGTTGCTGGGGCCAACGTCCTGACTTTC
CASSPRGVAGANVLTF
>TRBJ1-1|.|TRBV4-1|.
TGCGCCAGCAGCCAAGATGCCAGGCGTCCGCCGGGAGCTTTCTTT
CASSQDARRPPGAFF
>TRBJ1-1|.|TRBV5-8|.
TGTGCCAGCAGCTGGAGGGGCCTGGGGGACACTGAAGCTTTCTTT
CASSWRGLGDTEAFF
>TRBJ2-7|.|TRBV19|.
TGTGCCAGTAGTATAGAGGCCCGCTCCGAGCAGTACTTC
CASSIEARSEQYF
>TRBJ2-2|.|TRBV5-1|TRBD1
TGCGCCAGCAGAGGGGACAGGGAAGGCGGGGAGCTGTTTTTT
CASRGDREGGELFF
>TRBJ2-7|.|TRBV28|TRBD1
TGTGCCAGCAGTTTTATCGGGCAGGGGGCCCACGAGCAGTACTTC
CASSFIGQGAHEQYF
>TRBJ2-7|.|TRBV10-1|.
TGCGCCAGCAGTGAGTCGGGAAGGGCCTACGAGCAGTACTTC
CASSESGRAYEQYF
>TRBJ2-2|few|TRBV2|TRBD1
TGTGCCAGCAGTGCAGGGGGCGCGGGCACCGGGGAGCTGTTTTTT
CASSAGGAGTGELFF
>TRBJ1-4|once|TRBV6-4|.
TGTGCCAGCAGTGAACCAGACAGCCCAACTAATGAAAAACTGTTTTTT
CASSEPDSPTNEKLFF
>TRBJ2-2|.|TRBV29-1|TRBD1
TGCAGCGCTACCGGGACAGCGAACACCGGGGAGCTGTTTTTT
CSATGTANTGELFF
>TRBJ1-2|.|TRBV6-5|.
TGTGCCAGCCGCCCTCGAGGGGGGAGCTATGGCTACACCTTC
CASRPRGGSYGYTF
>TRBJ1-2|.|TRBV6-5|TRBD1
TGTGCCAGCAGACCACAGGGGTCGGGAAACTATGGCTACACCTTC
CASRPQGSGNYGYTF
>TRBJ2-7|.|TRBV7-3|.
TGTGCCAGCAGCCCAGAGGCAGGTCCCAAATACGAGCAGTACTTC
CASSPEAGPKYEQYF
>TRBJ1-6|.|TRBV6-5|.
TGTGCCAGCAGTTACACTGGACTGAGGGTGGATTCACCCCTCCACTTT
CASSYTGLRVDSPLHF
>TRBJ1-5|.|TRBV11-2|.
TGTGCCAGCAGCTTAAATGTAGGGCCTTATCAGCCCCAGCATTTT
CASSLNVGPYQPQHF
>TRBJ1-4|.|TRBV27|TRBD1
TGTGCCAGCAGTAAAGGGACAGGGCCTGAAAAACTGTTTTTT
CASSKGTGPEKLFF
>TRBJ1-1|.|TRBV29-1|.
TGCAGCGTTGAAGGGAAGATGAAGACTGAAGCTTTCTTT
CSVEGKMKTEAFF
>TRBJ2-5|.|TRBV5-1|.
TGCGCCAGCAGCTTGGGGGTGTCTGAACCACGAGAGACCCAGTACTTC
CASSLGVSEPRETQYF
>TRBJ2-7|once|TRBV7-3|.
TGTGCCAGCAGCCCGTCGGGGGCAGCCTACGAGCAGTACTTC
CASSPSGAAYEQYF
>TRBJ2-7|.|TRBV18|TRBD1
TGTGCCAGCTCACCTGGGACAGGGGCTCTTTACGAGCAGTACTTC
CASSPGTGALYEQYF
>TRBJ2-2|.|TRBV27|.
TGTGCCAGCAGTTTCCGACCGACAGAGAGGAACACCGGGGAGCTGTTTTTT
CASSFRPTERNTGELFF
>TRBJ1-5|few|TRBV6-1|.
TGTGCCAGCAAGACAGTCAATAATCAGCCCCAGCATTTT
CASKTVNNQPQHF
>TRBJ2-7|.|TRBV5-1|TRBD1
TGCGCCAGCAGCTCAGGGACAGGGGGTTCCTACGAGCAGTACTTC
CASSSGTGGSYEQYF
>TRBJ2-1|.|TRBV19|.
TGTGCCAGTCAGACGTGGGGGGGCGATGAGCAGTTCTTC
CASQTWGGDEQFF
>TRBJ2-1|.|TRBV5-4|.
TGTGCCAGCAGCTTGGCCCCTGTGAACTCCTACAATGAGCAGTTCTTC
CASSLAPVNSYNEQFF